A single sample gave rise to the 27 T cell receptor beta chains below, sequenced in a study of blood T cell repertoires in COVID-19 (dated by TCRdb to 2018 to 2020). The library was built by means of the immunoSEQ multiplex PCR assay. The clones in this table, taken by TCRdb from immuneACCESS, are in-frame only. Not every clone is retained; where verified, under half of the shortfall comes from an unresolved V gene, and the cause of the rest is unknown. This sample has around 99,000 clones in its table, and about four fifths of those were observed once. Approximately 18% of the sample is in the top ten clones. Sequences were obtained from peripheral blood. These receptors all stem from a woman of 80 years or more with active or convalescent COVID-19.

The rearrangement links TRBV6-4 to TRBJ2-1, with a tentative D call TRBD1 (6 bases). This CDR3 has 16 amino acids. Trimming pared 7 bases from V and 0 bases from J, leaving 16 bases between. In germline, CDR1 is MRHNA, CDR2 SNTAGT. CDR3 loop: CASNLDSISSYNEQFF. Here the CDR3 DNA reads TGTGCCAGCAACCTGGACAGTATTAGCTCCTACAATGAGCAGTTCTTC.

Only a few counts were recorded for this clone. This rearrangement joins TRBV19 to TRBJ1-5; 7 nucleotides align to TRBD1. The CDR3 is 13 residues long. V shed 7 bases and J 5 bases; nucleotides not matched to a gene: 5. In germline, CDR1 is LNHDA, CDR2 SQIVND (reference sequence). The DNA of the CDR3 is TGTGCCAGTACCCTCACAGGGGATCAGCCCCAGCATTTT. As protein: CASTLTGDQPQHF. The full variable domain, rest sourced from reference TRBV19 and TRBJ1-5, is DGGITQSPKYLFRKEGQNVTLSCEQNLNHDAMYWYRQDPGQGLRLIYYSQIVNDFQKGDIAEGYSVSREKKESFPLTVTSAQKNPTAFYLCASTLTGDQPQHFGDGTRLSIL.

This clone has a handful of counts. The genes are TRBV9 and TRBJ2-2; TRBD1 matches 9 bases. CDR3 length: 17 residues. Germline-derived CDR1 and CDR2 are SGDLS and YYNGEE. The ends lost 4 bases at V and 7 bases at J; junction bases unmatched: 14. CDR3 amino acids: CASSTHPGGQGHGELFF. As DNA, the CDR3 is TGTGCCAGCAGCACCCACCCTGGTGGACAGGGGCACGGGGAGCTGTTTTTT.

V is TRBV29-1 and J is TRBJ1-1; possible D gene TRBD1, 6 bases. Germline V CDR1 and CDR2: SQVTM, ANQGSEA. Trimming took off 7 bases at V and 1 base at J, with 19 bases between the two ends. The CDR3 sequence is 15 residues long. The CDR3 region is CSGKGGGFKNTEAFF. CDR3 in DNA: TGCAGCGGTAAAGGGGGTGGGTTCAAGAACACTGAAGCTTTCTTT.

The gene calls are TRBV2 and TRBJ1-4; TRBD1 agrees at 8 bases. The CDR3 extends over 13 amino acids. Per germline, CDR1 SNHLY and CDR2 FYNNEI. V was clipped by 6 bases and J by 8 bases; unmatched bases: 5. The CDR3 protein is CASSGQGGEKLFF. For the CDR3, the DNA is TGTGCCAGCAGCGGACAGGGAGGGGAAAAACTGTTTTTT.

The CDR3 bases are TGCGCCAGCAGCCACCCCCCCGCGGGTGGAAACACCATATATTTT. It translates to CASSHPPAGGNTIYF. The genes are TRBV4-1 and TRBJ1-3; D remains unclear. This CDR3 region has 15 residues. Trimming stripped 3 bases from V and 3 bases from J, with 12 bases between. Germline CDR1 and CDR2: MGHRA and YSYEKL.

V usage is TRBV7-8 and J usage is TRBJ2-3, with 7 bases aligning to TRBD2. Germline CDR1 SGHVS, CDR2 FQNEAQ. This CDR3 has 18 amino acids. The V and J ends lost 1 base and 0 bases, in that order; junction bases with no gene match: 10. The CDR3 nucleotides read TGTGCCAGCAGCTTAGGCGTCCTAGCGGTATCTAGCACAGATACGCAGTATTTT. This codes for CASSLGVLAVSSTDTQYF. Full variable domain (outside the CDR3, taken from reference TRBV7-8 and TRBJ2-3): GAGVSQSPRYKVAKRGQDVALRCDPISGHVSLFWYQQALGQGPEFLTYFQNEAQLDKSGLPSDRFFAERPEGSVSTLKIQRTQQEDSAVYLCASSLGVLAVSSTDTQYFGPGTRLTVL.

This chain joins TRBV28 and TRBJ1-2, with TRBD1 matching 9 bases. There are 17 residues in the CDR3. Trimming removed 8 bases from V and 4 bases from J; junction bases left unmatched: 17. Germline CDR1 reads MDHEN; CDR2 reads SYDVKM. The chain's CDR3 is CASGRYQTGGWGYGYTF. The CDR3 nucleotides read TGTGCCAGCGGAAGATACCAAACAGGGGGCTGGGGCTATGGCTACACCTTC.

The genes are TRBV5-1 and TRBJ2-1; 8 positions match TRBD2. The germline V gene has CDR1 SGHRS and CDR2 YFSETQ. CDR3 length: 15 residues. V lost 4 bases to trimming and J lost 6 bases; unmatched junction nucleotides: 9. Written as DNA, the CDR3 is TGCGCCAGCAGCGTAAGCGGGGGCATCCTCAATGAGCAGTTCTTC. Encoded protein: CASSVSGGILNEQFF.

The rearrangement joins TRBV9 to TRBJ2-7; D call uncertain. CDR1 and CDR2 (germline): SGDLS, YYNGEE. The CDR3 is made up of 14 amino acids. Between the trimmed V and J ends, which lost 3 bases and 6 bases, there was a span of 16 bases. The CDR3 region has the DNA TGTGCCAGCAGCGCGCGGAGTGATGTTAGCGAGCAGTACTTC. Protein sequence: CASSARSDVSEQYF. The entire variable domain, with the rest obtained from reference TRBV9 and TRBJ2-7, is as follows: DSGVTQTPKHLITATGQRVTLRCSPRSGDLSVYWYQQSLDQGLQFLIQYYNGEERAKGNILERFSAQQFPDLHSELNLSSLELGDSALYFCASSARSDVSEQYFGPGTRLTVT.

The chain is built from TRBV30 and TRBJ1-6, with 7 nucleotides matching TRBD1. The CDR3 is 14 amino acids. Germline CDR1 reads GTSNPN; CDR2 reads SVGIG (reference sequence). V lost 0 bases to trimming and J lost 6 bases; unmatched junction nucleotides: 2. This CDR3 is CAWSVQGINSPLHF. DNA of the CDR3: TGTGCCTGGAGTGTACAGGGGATTAATTCACCCCTCCACTTT.

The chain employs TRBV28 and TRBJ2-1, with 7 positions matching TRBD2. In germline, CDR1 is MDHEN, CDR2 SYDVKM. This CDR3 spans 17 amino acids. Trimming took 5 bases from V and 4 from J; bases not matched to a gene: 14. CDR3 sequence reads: CASSPDRFAGDYNEQFF. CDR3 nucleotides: TGTGCCAGCAGTCCTGACCGGTTTGCGGGAGATTACAATGAGCAGTTCTTC.

CDR3: CASSEGSYGYTF. The CDR3 nucleotides read TGTGCCAGCAGTGAGGGCAGCTATGGCTACACCTTC. The V and J genes are TRBV2 and TRBJ1-2; D is unclear. The germline V and J ends were trimmed by 3 bases and 4 bases, with 6 bases remaining between them. This CDR3 has 12 amino acids. Germline V gene data show CDR1 as SNHLY and CDR2 as FYNNEI. Full variable domain (missing parts from reference TRBV2 and TRBJ1-2): EPEVTQTPSHQVTQMGQEVILRCVPISNHLYFYWYRQILGQKVEFLVSFYNNEISEKSEIFDDQFSVERPDGSNFTLKIRSTKLEDSAMYFCASSEGSYGYTFGSGTRLTVV.

The CDR3 coding sequence is TGTGCCAGCAGCTCCCCGGGAGGGCTAAATGGGGACGAGCAGTACTTC. Protein sequence: CASSSPGGLNGDEQYF. V gene TRBV5-4 combines with J gene TRBJ2-7; 8 positions agree with TRBD2. This CDR3 spans 16 amino acids. The V gene's germline CDR1 is SGHNT and CDR2 YYREEE (reference sequence). J gave up 5 bases and V 3 bases, and 13 bases lay outside the gene matches.

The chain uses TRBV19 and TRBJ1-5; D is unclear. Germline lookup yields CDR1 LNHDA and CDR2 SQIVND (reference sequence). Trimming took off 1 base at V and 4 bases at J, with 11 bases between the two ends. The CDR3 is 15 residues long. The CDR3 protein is CASSIGSHPNQPQHF. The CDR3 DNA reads TGTGCCAGTAGTATAGGTAGCCACCCAAATCAGCCCCAGCATTTT.

CDR3 in DNA: TGTGCCAGCAGTTACGGGGGCAGTGGCAATCAGCCCCAGCATTTT. Its translation is CASSYGGSGNQPQHF. The genes are TRBV6-5 and TRBJ1-5, with D perhaps TRBD1 (6 bases). Germline CDR1 reads MNHEY; CDR2 reads SVGAGI. Trimming took 2 bases from V and 2 from J, leaving 10 bases between them. The length of the CDR3 is 15 residues.

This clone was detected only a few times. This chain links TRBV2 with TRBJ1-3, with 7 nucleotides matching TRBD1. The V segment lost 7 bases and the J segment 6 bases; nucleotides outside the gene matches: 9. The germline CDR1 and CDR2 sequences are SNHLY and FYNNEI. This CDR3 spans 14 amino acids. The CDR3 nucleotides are TGTGCCAGCAATCTACAGGGGCCCGCAAACACCATATATTTT. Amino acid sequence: CASNLQGPANTIYF.

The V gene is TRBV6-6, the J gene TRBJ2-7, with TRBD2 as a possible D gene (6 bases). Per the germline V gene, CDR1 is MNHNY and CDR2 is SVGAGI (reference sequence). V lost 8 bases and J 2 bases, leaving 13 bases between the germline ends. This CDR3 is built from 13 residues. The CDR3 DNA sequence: TGTGCCAGCCTTGGGACTGCTCCCTACGAGCAGTACTTC. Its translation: CASLGTAPYEQYF.

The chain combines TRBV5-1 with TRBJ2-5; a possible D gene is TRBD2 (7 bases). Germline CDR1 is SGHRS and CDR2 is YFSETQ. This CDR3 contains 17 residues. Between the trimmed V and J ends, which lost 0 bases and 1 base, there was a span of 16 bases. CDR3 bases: TGCGCCAGCAGCTTGGCCGTAGGGGGAGGGGGCCAAGAGACCCAGTACTTC. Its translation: CASSLAVGGGGQETQYF.

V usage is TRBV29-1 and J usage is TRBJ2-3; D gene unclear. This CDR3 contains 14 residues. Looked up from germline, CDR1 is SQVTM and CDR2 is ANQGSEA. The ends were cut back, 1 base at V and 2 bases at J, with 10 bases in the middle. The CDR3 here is CSVEVEPVTDTQYF. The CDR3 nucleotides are TGCAGCGTTGAAGTGGAGCCAGTCACAGATACGCAGTATTTT.

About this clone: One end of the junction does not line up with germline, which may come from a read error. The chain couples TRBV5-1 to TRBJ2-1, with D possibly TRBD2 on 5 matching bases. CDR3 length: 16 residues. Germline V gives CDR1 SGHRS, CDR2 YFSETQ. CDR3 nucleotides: TGTGCCAGCAGCTCCCTTCCCGGACTCTACTACAATGAGCAGTTCTTC. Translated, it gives CASSSLPGLYYNEQFF.

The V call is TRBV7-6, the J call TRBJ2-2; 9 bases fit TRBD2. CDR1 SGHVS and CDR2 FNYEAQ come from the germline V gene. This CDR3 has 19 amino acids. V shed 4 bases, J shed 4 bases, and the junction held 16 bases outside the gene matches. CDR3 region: CASSSTGFSGRTSTGELFF. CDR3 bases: TGTGCCAGCAGCTCCACAGGCTTTAGCGGGAGAACGTCCACCGGGGAGCTGTTTTTT.

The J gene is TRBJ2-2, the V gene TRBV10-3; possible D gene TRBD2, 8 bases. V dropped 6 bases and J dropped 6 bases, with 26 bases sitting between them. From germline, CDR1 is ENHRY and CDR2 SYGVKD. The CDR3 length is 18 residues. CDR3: CAISLGTDEAGDSGELFF. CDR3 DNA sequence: TGTGCCATCAGCTTAGGGACAGACGAAGCGGGGGACTCCGGGGAGCTGTTTTTT.

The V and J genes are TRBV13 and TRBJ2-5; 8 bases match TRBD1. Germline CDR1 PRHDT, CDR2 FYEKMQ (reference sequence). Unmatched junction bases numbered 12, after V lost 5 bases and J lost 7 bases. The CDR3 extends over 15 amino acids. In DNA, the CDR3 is TGTGCCAGCAGCCCCGGACAGGGCGACCCGGGGACCCAGTACTTC. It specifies CASSPGQGDPGTQYF.

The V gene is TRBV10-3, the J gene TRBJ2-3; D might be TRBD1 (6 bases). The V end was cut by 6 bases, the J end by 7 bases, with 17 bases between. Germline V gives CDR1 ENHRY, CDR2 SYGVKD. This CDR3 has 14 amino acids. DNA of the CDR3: TGTGCCATCAGGGGACACGCTCTCCGTAATACGCAGTATTTT. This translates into CAIRGHALRNTQYF.

The CDR3 DNA reads as TGTGCCAGCAGTGGGAGACTAGCGTGGGAGACCCAGTACTTC. This gives the protein CASSGRLAWETQYF. The chain joins TRBV2 to TRBJ2-5; 8 bases line up with TRBD2. The V segment lost 4 bases and the J segment 5 bases; nucleotides outside the gene matches: 6. Germline CDR1 and CDR2: SNHLY and FYNNEI. The CDR3 consists of 14 residues.

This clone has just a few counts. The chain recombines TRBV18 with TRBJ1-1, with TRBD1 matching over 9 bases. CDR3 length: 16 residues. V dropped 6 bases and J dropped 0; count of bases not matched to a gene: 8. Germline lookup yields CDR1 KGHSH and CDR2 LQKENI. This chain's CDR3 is CASSDRGGFMNTEAFF. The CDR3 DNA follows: TGTGCCAGCTCCGACAGGGGGGGGTTCATGAACACTGAAGCTTTCTTT.